Listed below are T cell receptor beta chains from one sample, sequenced in a study of blood T cell repertoires in COVID-19. Sequencing used immunoSEQ multiplex PCR; TCRdb keeps in-frame clones, though not all of them. The sample has fewer than 150,000 clones, under 90% seen once. Specimen: peripheral blood. These receptors originate from a human donor in a cohort sampled during active COVID-19. The CDR3 runs from the conserved cysteine through the conserved F or W. A D gene is named only where the DNA matches it firmly. Clone sizes are given selectively: once, few, many, or a class where the clone is expanded.

CDR3 length | D gene | clone size | J gene | V gene | CDR3 protein | CDR3 DNA
14 | NA | NA | TRBJ1-2 | TRBV2 | CASRGGTINYGYTF | TGTGCCAGCAGGGGGGGGACAATAAACTATGGCTACACCTTC
15 | TRBD1 | NA | TRBJ2-5 | TRBV11-2 | CASSLDPGGKETQYF | TGTGCCAGCAGCTTAGACCCAGGGGGTAAAGAGACCCAGTACTTC
14 | TRBD2 | NA | TRBJ2-1 | TRBV2 | CASSETSSYNEQFF | TGTGCCAGCAGTGAGACTAGCAGTTACAATGAGCAGTTCTTC
16 | NA | NA | TRBJ1-4 | TRBV14 | CASSQVENTFPEKLFF | TGTGCCAGCAGCCAAGTTGAGAATACTTTTCCGGAAAAACTGTTTTTT
13 | NA | NA | TRBJ1-2 | TRBV5-1 | CASKVGANYGYTF | TGCGCCAGCAAGGTTGGAGCTAACTATGGCTACACCTTC
14 | TRBD1 | NA | TRBJ1-1 | TRBV30 | CAWGKDRLNTEAFF | TGTGCCTGGGGGAAGGACAGGTTGAACACTGAAGCTTTCTTT
13 | NA | NA | TRBJ1-1 | TRBV4-3 | CASSRGGDTEAFF | TGCGCCAGCAGCCGAGGGGGGGACACTGAAGCTTTCTTT
15 | TRBD1 | NA | TRBJ1-6 | TRBV7-9 | CASSFDGQGGHPLHF | TGTGCCAGCAGCTTTGACGGACAGGGCGGTCATCCCCTCCACTTT
15 | TRBD1 | NA | TRBJ2-7 | TRBV30 | CAWSPRDRGTYEQYF | TGTGCCTGGAGCCCAAGGGACAGGGGGACCTACGAGCAGTACTTC
14 | NA | NA | TRBJ1-2 | TRBV6-6 | CASSPPGTNDGYTF | TGTGCCAGCAGCCCACCCGGGACAAACGATGGCTACACCTTC
15 | NA | NA | TRBJ1-6 | TRBV2 | CASSEAGRPNSPLHF | TGTGCCAGCAGTGAGGCGGGACGGCCTAATTCACCCCTCCACTTT
16 | NA | NA | TRBJ2-5 | TRBV11-1 | CASSSKELRLQETQYF | TGTGCCAGCAGCTCCAAAGAGCTCAGGTTACAAGAGACCCAGTACTTC
14 | TRBD1 | few | TRBJ1-2 | TRBV15 | CATSRERQGAGYTF | TGTGCCACCAGCAGAGAGCGACAGGGGGCAGGCTACACCTTC
13 | NA | few | TRBJ2-1 | TRBV11-3 | CASSHYGDNEQFF | TGTGCCAGCAGCCACTACGGCGACAATGAGCAGTTCTTC
15 | NA | NA | TRBJ2-1 | TRBV6-5 | CASRPLGGSYNEQFF | TGTGCCAGCAGACCCCTAGGGGGCTCCTACAATGAGCAGTTCTTC
15 | TRBD1 | NA | TRBJ1-1 | TRBV15 | CATSWRQGGRTEAFF | TGTGCCACCAGCTGGAGACAGGGTGGGAGGACTGAAGCTTTCTTT
13 | NA | NA | TRBJ2-1 | TRBV5-1 | CASSLGQDNEQFF | TGCGCCAGCAGCTTGGGACAGGACAATGAGCAGTTCTTC
15 | TRBD2 | NA | TRBJ2-1 | TRBV30 | CAWSHPGLAGNEQFF | TGTGCCTGGAGTCATCCGGGACTAGCGGGCAATGAGCAGTTCTTC
16 | TRBD1 | NA | TRBJ2-7 | TRBV5-5 | CASSPKPGGRFYEQYF | TGTGCCAGCAGCCCAAAACCAGGGGGAAGATTCTACGAGCAGTACTTC
14 | NA | NA | TRBJ2-1 | TRBV11-2 | CASSPRVVEDEQFF | TGTGCCAGCAGCCCGAGGGTGGTGGAAGATGAGCAGTTCTTC
12 | NA | NA | TRBJ1-2 | TRBV11-2 | CASRLGTGGYTF | TGTGCCAGCAGGCTAGGAACGGGTGGCTACACCTTC
22 | TRBD2 | few | TRBJ2-3 | TRBV7-3 | CASSPVSPFSGGALLGTDTQYF | TGTGCCAGCAGCCCCGTAAGCCCCTTTAGCGGGGGGGCACTATTGGGCACAGATACGCAGTATTTT
15 | TRBD2 | NA | TRBJ2-3 | TRBV6-5 | CASSTQRGRTDTQYF | TGTGCCAGCAGTACCCAGCGGGGACGCACAGATACGCAGTATTTT
17 | NA | NA | TRBJ2-6 | TRBV30 | CAWSVDSISSGANVLTF | TGTGCCTGGAGTGTAGACAGTATATCCTCTGGGGCCAACGTCCTGACTTTC
11 | NA | few | TRBJ1-2 | TRBV29-1 | CSVGGLKGYTF | TGCAGCGTTGGGGGACTGAAGGGCTACACCTTC
14 | TRBD2 | once | TRBJ2-3 | TRBV5-1 | CASSLAGVTDTQYF | TGCGCCAGCAGCCTAGCGGGGGTCACAGATACGCAGTATTTT
16 | NA | NA | TRBJ1-2 | TRBV2 | CASSEGRDILRNGYTF | TGTGCCAGCAGTGAAGGACGGGACATCCTTCGCAATGGCTACACCTTC
13 | NA | NA | TRBJ2-3 | TRBV30 | CAWSGGSTDTQYF | TGTGCCTGGAGTGGCGGGAGCACAGATACGCAGTATTTT
15 | NA | NA | TRBJ2-1 | TRBV6-6 | CASIELGGAGNEQFF | TGTGCCAGCATCGAGCTGGGGGGGGCCGGCAATGAGCAGTTCTTC
12 | NA | NA | TRBJ1-2 | TRBV6-5 | CASHPMGGGYTF | TGTGCCAGCCACCCCATGGGGGGTGGCTACACCTTC
13 | NA | NA | TRBJ2-7 | TRBV4-3 | CASAKIRGYEQYF | TGCGCCAGCGCCAAAATTAGGGGGTACGAGCAGTACTTC
14 | TRBD2 | NA | TRBJ2-2 | TRBV5-1 | CASTPGLETGELFF | TGCGCCAGCACTCCGGGACTAGAAACCGGGGAGCTGTTTTTT
18 | TRBD2 | NA | TRBJ2-2 | TRBV3-1/TRBV3-2 | CASSLPGAGGRGAGELFF | TGTGCCAGCAGCCTACCCGGAGCGGGGGGCCGAGGGGCCGGGGAGCTGTTTTTT
14 | TRBD2 | NA | TRBJ2-3 | TRBV24-1 | CATGLAGAIDTQYF | TGTGCCACTGGACTAGCGGGGGCCATAGATACGCAGTATTTT
16 | TRBD1 | NA | TRBJ2-1 | TRBV5-1 | CASSLAGTGAYNEQFF | TGCGCCAGCAGCTTGGCCGGGACAGGGGCCTACAATGAGCAGTTCTTC
18 | NA | NA | TRBJ2-2 | TRBV4-3 | CASSQTEPGTLRFGELFF | TGCGCCAGCAGCCAGACCGAACCCGGGACACTTAGGTTCGGGGAGCTGTTTTTT
15 | NA | NA | TRBJ2-2 | TRBV27 | CASSLDSLGTGELFF | TGTGCCAGCAGTTTGGACAGCCTGGGGACCGGGGAGCTGTTTTTT
17 | TRBD2 | NA | TRBJ2-2 | TRBV4-3 | CASSQERTSGGAGELFF | TGCGCCAGCAGCCAAGAGCGGACTAGCGGGGGGGCCGGGGAGCTGTTTTTT
13 | NA | NA | TRBJ1-1 | TRBV6-1 | CASRDAGLTEAFF | TGTGCCAGCCGTGATGCGGGCCTCACTGAAGCTTTCTTT
13 | TRBD1 | NA | TRBJ1-1 | TRBV9 | CASSGQGYTEAFF | TGTGCCAGCAGCGGACAGGGTTACACTGAAGCTTTCTTT
15 | NA | NA | TRBJ1-2 | TRBV2 | CASSEVGGADYGYTF | TGTGCCAGCAGTGAGGTGGGGGGGGCTGACTATGGCTACACCTTC
13 | NA | once | TRBJ2-7 | TRBV7-2 | CASSLGYGGEQYF | TGTGCCAGCAGCTTAGGATACGGGGGCGAGCAGTACTTC
17 | NA | NA | TRBJ2-1 | TRBV4-2 | CASSQAQRGSSYNEQFF | TGTGCCAGCAGCCAAGCGCAACGGGGGAGCTCCTACAATGAGCAGTTCTTC
16 | NA | NA | TRBJ1-4 | TRBV23-1 | CASSTQTGTTNEKLFF | TGCGCCAGCAGTACCCAAACAGGGACAACTAATGAAAAACTGTTTTTT
18 | NA | once | TRBJ1-5 | TRBV7-9 | CASSRIRTEPPCNQPQHF | TGTGCCAGCAGCCGTATTCGGACAGAACCCCCGTGTAATCAGCCCCAGCATTTT
14 | TRBD2 | NA | TRBJ2-3 | TRBV11-2 | CASRAGGPGDTQYF | TGTGCCAGCCGGGCGGGGGGGCCCGGAGATACGCAGTATTTT
17 | NA | NA | TRBJ2-2 | TRBV10-3 | CAIRSGLQGTNTGELFF | TGTGCCATCAGGTCAGGGCTGCAGGGTACGAACACCGGGGAGCTGTTTTTT
15 | TRBD1 | NA | TRBJ1-6 | TRBV3-1/TRBV3-2 | CASSHRGQDNSPLHF | TGTGCCAGCAGCCATAGGGGACAGGATAATTCACCCCTCCACTTT
14 | NA | once | TRBJ2-7 | TRBV27 | CASSLKGQTYEQYF | TGTGCCAGCAGTTTAAAAGGACAGACCTACGAGCAGTACTTC
15 | NA | NA | TRBJ1-2 | TRBV19 | CASSIVHRTSGGYTF | TGTGCCAGTAGTATCGTCCACCGAACCTCGGGTGGCTACACCTTC
19 | TRBD1 | once | TRBJ2-1 | TRBV3-1/TRBV3-2 | CASSQDRGRQGTNSREQFF | TGTGCCAGCAGCCAAGATAGGGGGCGACAGGGGACCAACTCTCGTGAGCAGTTCTTC
14 | TRBD1 | NA | TRBJ1-2 | TRBV2 | CASSERRGNYGYTF | TGTGCCAGCAGTGAACGCAGGGGGAACTATGGCTACACCTTC
16 | NA | NA | TRBJ1-6 | TRBV7-8 | CASSLAFSGVGSPLHF | TGTGCCAGCAGCTTAGCGTTTTCAGGGGTTGGCTCACCCCTCCACTTT
13 | TRBD1 | NA | TRBJ1-3 | TRBV5-1 | CASSSDRGGTIYF | TGCGCCAGCAGTTCGGACAGGGGAGGCACCATATATTTT
15 | TRBD1 | NA | TRBJ2-3 | TRBV18 | CASSSGTGNTDTQYF | TGTGCCAGCTCATCCGGGACAGGGAACACAGATACGCAGTATTTT
16 | NA | few | TRBJ2-2 | TRBV3-1/TRBV3-2 | CASSRRLGWNTGELFF | TGTGCCAGCAGCCGACGACTAGGATGGAACACCGGGGAGCTGTTTTTT